This T cell receptor (beta chain) appears in the sequencing data of a study of blood T cell repertoires in COVID-19. Overall study context: The analysed material was cDNA or gDNA that came from T cells, B-cell-depleted T cells, or PBMCs.

Germline V CDR1 and CDR2: PRHDT, FYEKMQ (reference sequence). The CDR3 contains 16 residues. The ends were cut back, 5 bases at V and 0 bases at J, with 14 bases in the middle. Assay: immunoSEQ multiplex PCR; the TCRdb copy retains only in-frame clones and omits some. The sample contains approximately 390,000 clones, 70% to 90% of which appear only once. This clone was detected only a few times. Source material: PBMCs or T cells enriched from blood (not recorded which). The chain carries TRBV13 and TRBJ1-3, with unresolved D. This TCR derives from a woman in her 40s with acute COVID-19. Here the CDR3 reads CASSRGRVSSGNTIYF. The DNA of the CDR3 is TGTGCCAGCAGCCGAGGCCGGGTGAGCTCTGGAAACACCATATATTTT.